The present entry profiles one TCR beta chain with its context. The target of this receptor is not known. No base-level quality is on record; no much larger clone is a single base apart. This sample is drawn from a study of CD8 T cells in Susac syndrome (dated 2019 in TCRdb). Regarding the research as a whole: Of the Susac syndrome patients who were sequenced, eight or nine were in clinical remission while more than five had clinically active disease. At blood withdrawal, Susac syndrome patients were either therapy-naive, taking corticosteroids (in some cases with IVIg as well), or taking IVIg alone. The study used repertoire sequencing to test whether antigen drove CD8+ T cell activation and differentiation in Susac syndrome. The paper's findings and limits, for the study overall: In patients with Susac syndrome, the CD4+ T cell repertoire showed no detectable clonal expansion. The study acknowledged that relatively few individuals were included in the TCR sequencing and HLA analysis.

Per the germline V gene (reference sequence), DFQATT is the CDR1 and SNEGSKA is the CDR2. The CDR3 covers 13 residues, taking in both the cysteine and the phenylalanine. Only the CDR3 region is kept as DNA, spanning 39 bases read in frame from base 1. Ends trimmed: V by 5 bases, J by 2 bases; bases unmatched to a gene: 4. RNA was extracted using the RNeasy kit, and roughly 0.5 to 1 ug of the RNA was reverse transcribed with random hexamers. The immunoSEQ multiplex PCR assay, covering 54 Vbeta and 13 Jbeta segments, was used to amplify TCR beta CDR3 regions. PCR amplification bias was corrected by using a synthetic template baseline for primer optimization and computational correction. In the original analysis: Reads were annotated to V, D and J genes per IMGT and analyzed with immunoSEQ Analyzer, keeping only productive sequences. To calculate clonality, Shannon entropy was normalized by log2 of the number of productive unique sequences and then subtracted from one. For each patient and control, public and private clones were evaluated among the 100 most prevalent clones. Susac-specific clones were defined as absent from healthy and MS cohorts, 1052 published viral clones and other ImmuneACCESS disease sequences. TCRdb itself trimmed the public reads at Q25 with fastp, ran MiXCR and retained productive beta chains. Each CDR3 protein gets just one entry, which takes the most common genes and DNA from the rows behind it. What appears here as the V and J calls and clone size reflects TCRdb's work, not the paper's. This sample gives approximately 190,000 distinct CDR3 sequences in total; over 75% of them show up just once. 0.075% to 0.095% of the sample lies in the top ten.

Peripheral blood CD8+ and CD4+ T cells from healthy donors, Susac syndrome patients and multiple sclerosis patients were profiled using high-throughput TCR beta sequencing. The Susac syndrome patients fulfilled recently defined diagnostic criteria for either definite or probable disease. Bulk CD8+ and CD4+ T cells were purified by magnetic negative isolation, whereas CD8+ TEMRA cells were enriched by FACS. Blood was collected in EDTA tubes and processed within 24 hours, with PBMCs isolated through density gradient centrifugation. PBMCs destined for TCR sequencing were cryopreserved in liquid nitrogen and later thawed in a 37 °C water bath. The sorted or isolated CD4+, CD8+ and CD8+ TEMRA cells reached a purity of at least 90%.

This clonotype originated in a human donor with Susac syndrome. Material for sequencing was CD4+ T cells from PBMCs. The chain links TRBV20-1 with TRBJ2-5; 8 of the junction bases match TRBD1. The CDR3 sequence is CSAGDRRQETQYF. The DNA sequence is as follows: TGCAGTGCTGGGGACAGGAGACAAGAGACCCAGTACTTC.